This entry features one T cell receptor (beta chain) sequence. Every donor, a Caucasian adult, lived in Nashville, Tennessee. This sample is part of a study of shared clonotypes between healthy human individuals. Sequenced by immunoSEQ multiplex PCR; TCRdb stores in-frame clones only, minus some. The sample lists roughly 530,000 clones; about 96% were seen once. The clonotype comes from a woman in her 30s in good health. Sequencing was done on a sample of naive CD4+ T cells sorted from blood. As to subset: CD45RA+ positively selected.

CDR3 region: CASSFSPGAKTGNTIYF. CDR3 bases: TGCGCCAGCAGCTTCTCCCCAGGGGCTAAAACGGGAAACACCATATATTTT. This sequence joins TRBV5-1 and TRBJ1-3, with D possibly TRBD1 on 6 matching bases. Looked up from germline, CDR1 is SGHRS and CDR2 is YFSETQ. The CDR3 extends over 17 amino acids. V shed 2 bases and J shed 4 bases, with 19 bases lying between them.